The clone carrying this T cell receptor beta chain came up a few times. What it binds is unknown. CDR3 size: 13 residues. The V end lost 7 bases, the J end lost 7 bases, and 14 bases lay between the germline ends. From germline, CDR1 is MNHNS and CDR2 SASEGT. These data are taken from a study of human T cells and chemical hapten exposure. Notes on the study in general: Because they had alopecia, donors may respond immunologically unlike healthy people. Significantly greater numbers of large CDR3 similarity clusters came from expanded TCRs than from controls.

Time point denoted: patch test 1, 2 weeks after DPC sensitization. Treatment of the sample: therapeutic diphenylcyclopropenone sensitization with weekly scalp DPC. Alopecia patients deemed DPC-suitable, aged 18 to 70, excluding pregnancy. TCRdb used MiXCR to reprocess the RACE reads, holding one entry per CDR3 protein. Of some 87,000 distinct CDR3 sequences listed, 10% are singletons. This receptor was taken from a woman aged 50 to 60 with alopecia areata. Some clones in this sample may be carry-over from other donors' samples. The chain combines TRBV6-1 with TRBJ1-5; D gene uncertain. Sequenced material: whole blood, taken in connection with sensitization to the hapten diphenylcyclopropenone (DPC). The CDR3 here is CASMIGWSQPQHF. CDR3 DNA: TGTGCCAGCATGATAGGGTGGTCCCAGCCCCAGCATTTT.